The 2 T cell receptor beta chains reported below all come from one sample, sequenced in a study of blood T cell repertoires in COVID-19. Data came from immunoSEQ multiplex PCR; TCRdb stores just in-frame clones and leaves some out. The sample gives 95,000 to 150,000 clones, about four fifths of which show up once; around 4.5% is in the top ten. Material: peripheral blood. These receptor sequences come from a woman in her 70s with acute or convalescent COVID-19.

This chain links TRBV6-2 or TRBV6-3 with TRBJ1-4; the match to TRBD1 covers 7 bases. Unmatched junction bases numbered 8, after V lost 5 bases and J lost 8 bases. The length of the CDR3 is 14 residues. Germline loops: CDR1 MNHEY, CDR2 SVGEGT. The CDR3: CASSPMDRTEKLFF. The CDR3 DNA reads as TGTGCCAGCAGTCCAATGGACAGGACCGAAAAACTGTTTTTT.

Of note for this clone: The junction and the germline gene differ at one end; a read error may be behind it. The J gene is TRBJ1-3, the V gene TRBV12-3 or TRBV12-4, with D unclear. The CDR3 is made up of 12 amino acids. CDR3 sequence (DNA): TGTGCCAGCACCCTCTCTAGAAACACCATATATTTT. Protein sequence: CASTLSRNTIYF.